This TCR beta chain came from a study of cytomegalovirus exposure and HLA in healthy donors. Overall study results and limits: The classifier, whose performance was assessed in both the original and validation cohorts, reportedly diagnosed cytomegalovirus status with high specificity and sensitivity. Cytomegalovirus association was listed for 164 TCR beta chains. Three of the chains that were CMV-associated were confirmed in vitro to be specific for CMV antigens.

Method: immunoSEQ multiplex PCR; TCRdb's copy keeps in-frame clones and lacks some. The sample shows 170,000 or so clones, approximately 83% of them seen only once. The donors formed part of the approximately 120-subject validation cohort, distinct from the roughly 700-subject first cohort. There are 15 residues in the CDR3. The ends lost 2 bases at V and 4 bases at J; junction bases unmatched: 6. Germline-derived CDR1 and CDR2 are SGDLS and YYNGEE. Concerning this clone: The antigen is not known.

The TCR sequence derives from a woman younger than 30 in good health and CMV-seropositive. The chain couples TRBV9 to TRBJ2-7; 10 bases agree with TRBD1. Source material: PBMCs. This CDR3 reads CASSVHPGQGYEQYF. CDR3 nucleotides: TGTGCCAGCAGCGTCCATCCGGGACAGGGGTACGAGCAGTACTTC.